The clone carrying this T cell receptor (beta chain) appeared a few times. Its antigen is currently unknown. This entry is derived from a study of beta chain features in type 1 diabetes. Study summary: There was similarity between patients and healthy donors in age, gender and cell yields. General observations from the study: A closer apparent resemblance between naive, central memory and Treg TCRB repertoires was seen in patients than in healthy donors. Although PCR might favor shorter templates, it would do so equally in patients and controls.

Losses at the gene ends were 5 bases for V and 10 bases for J; bases not matched to a gene: 14. The CDR3 runs 15 residues. Germline V gives CDR1 SGHRS, CDR2 YFSETQ. The authors reverse transcribed all of the isolated RNA, so sequencing captured expressed TCRB transcripts. The method was immunoSEQ multiplex PCR; TCRdb's version includes in-frame clones alone and lacks a portion of them. The sample lists some 63,000 clones, around three fifths occurring once. Sorting produced populations that all topped 98% purity. The chain combines TRBV5-1 with TRBJ2-1; 8 nucleotides agree with TRBD2. Specimen: Tregs from blood. The clonotype was recovered from a woman aged 18-30 years in good health. This CDR3 reads CASRDSGARLEEQFF. The CDR3 coding sequence is TGCGCCAGCAGGGATAGCGGGGCCCGGCTGGAAGAGCAGTTCTTC.